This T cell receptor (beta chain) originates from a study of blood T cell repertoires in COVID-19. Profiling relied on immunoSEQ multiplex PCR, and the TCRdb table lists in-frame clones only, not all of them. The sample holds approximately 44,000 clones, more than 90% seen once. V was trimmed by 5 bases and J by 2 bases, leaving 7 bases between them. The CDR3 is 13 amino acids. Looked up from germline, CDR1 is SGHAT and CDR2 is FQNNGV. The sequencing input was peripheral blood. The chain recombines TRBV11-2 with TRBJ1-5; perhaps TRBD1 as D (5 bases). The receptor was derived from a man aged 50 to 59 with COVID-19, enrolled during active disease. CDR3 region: CASSKTGNQPQHF. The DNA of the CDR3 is TGTGCCAGCAGCAAGACAGGCAATCAGCCCCAGCATTTT.